This T cell receptor (beta chain) was recorded in a study of patients and donors after allogeneic stem cell transplantation. From the RT-PCR reads, TCRdb called clonotypes with MiXCR, one entry per CDR3 protein. The sample yields about 88,000 distinct CDR3 sequences, about 48% seen once. This clonotype was found a few times. With V trimmed by 3 bases and J by 1 base, 5 bases remained unmatched. The CDR3 is made up of 16 amino acids. The TCR comes from a human donor who was either an allogeneic HSCT recipient or a stem cell or donor lymphocyte infusion donor (not recorded which). It is not recorded whose cells these are; they may come from a transplant donor. The sequenced sample consisted of blood, either unsorted or a sorted T cell fraction (not recorded which). The chain employs TRBV12-3 or TRBV12-4 and TRBJ1-5, with 8 positions matching TRBD1. CDR3 in amino acids: CASSFRGQVSNQPQHF. CDR3 bases: TGTGCCAGCAGTTTTAGGGGACAGGTGAGCAATCAGCCCCAGCATTTT.